A few counts support the clone carrying this TCR beta chain. TCRdb re-called the reads through MiXCR, storing one row per CDR3 protein. The sample consists of 740,000 or so distinct CDR3 sequences, 35% to 45% of them appearing once. The sample originates from a study of T cell repertoires in cytomegalovirus infection. Study overall: From public TCR beta signatures came an indication of both CMV infection and matching HLA type.

The V gene lost 7 bases and the J gene lost 7 bases, with 26 bases spanning the gap. The V gene's germline CDR1 is SNHLY and CDR2 FYNNEI. CDR3 length: 17 amino acids. This chain joins TRBV2 and TRBJ2-1; either TRBD1 or TRBD2 may fit D (7 bases each). The sequence derives from a human donor in good health (CMV status not recorded). Some clones in this sample may be carry-over from other donors' samples. Sequencing input: PBMCs. The CDR3 DNA sequence: TGTGCCAGCACTCCCCAGGGGAGGGGGCGAGGAGGGAATGAGCAGTTCTTC. Translating gives CASTPQGRGRGGNEQFF.